The 18 T cell receptor beta chains below were found in one sample sequenced in a study of T cell clonality in common variable immunodeficiency. Study-wide results and limits: Common variable immunodeficiency TCR beta sequences reportedly had fewer deletions and N-nucleotide insertions.

Their antigens remain unidentified. Sequenced by immunoSEQ multiplex PCR; TCRdb stores in-frame clones only, minus some. The sample was found to contain just over 20,000 clones, and every one recurs. Sequenced material: peripheral blood mononuclear cells. Source of these receptors: a human donor with common variable immunodeficiency.

A remark on this clone: The observed sequence ends 3 residues before the CDR3 terminus, with the missing tail filled in from the germline J gene. The V gene is TRBV29-1, the J gene TRBJ2-3; the D is unclear. The length of the CDR3 is 10 residues. CDR1 is SQVTM and CDR2 is ANQGSEA in the germline V gene. The V gene lost 3 bases and the J gene lost 4 bases, with 2 bases spanning the gap. CDR3 DNA (partial): TGCAGCGTTGACGCAGATACG. Amino acids: CSVDADT. From start to end, the CDR3 is CSVDADTQYF.

This clone has at least ten counts. The CDR3 is cut off 3 residues early in the read; its end comes from the germline J gene. The chain uses TRBV7-2 and TRBJ1-2; the match to TRBD1 covers 9 bases. The CDR3 extends over 13 amino acids. J gave up 6 bases and V 5 bases, and 4 bases lay outside the gene matches. The germline CDR1 and CDR2 sequences are SGHTA and FQGNSA. CDR3: CASSPGTGHGYTF. The CDR3 DNA, read in part, is TGTGCCAGCAGCCCCGGGACAGGGCATGGC. Combining the CDR3 with reference TRBV7-2 and TRBJ1-2 gives the whole variable domain GAGVSQSPSNKVTEKGKDVELRCDPISGHTALYWYRQSLGQGLEFLIYFQGNSAPDKSGLPSDRFSAERTGGSVSTLTIQRTQQEDSAVYLCASSPGTGHGYTFGSGTRLTVV.

This clone was counted ten times or more. The read stops 3 residues short of the end of the CDR3; the missing end is completed from the germline J gene. This chain joins TRBV12-5 and TRBJ2-3; 7 nucleotides line up with TRBD2. In germline, CDR1 is LGHNT, CDR2 FRNRAP. With 2 bases clipped from V and 2 bases from J, the junction kept 7 bases outside the gene matches. The CDR3 has 16 amino acids. The CDR3 bases that were read are TGTGCTAGTGGTTTGTTAGTGCGGGAGCTCACAGATACG. Translated, it gives CASGLLVRELTDT. The CDR3 in full is CASGLLVRELTDTQYF. Supplemented by reference TRBV12-5 and TRBJ2-3, the full variable domain reads DARVTQTPRHKVTEMGQEVTMRCQPILGHNTVFWYRQTMMQGLELLAYFRNRAPLDDSGMPKDRFSAEMPDATLATLKIQPSEPRDSAVYFCASGLLVRELTDTQYFGPGTRLTVL.

This clone was detected many times. The read stops 3 residues short of the end of the CDR3; the missing end is completed from the germline J gene. This chain uses TRBV5-1 with TRBJ1-1; 7 bases line up with TRBD1. V dropped 2 bases and J dropped 0; count of bases not matched to a gene: 4. The CDR3 is made up of 15 amino acids. From germline, CDR1 is SGHRS and CDR2 YFSETQ. Partial CDR3 DNA: TGCGCCAGCAGCTTAGTGGGACAGCTGAACACTGAA. Protein: CASSLVGQLNTE. The whole CDR3 protein is CASSLVGQLNTEAFF.

This clone occurred a few times. Coverage ceases 3 residues before the CDR3 finishes, and the germline J gene fills in the end. The V and J genes are TRBV6-4 and TRBJ2-5; the D is unclear. The V and J ends lost 10 bases and 5 bases respectively, with 20 bases between them. There are 14 residues in the CDR3. CDR1 is MRHNA, CDR2 SNTAGT, per germline. CDR3 sequence reads: CAISDPVGRETQYF. The sequenced CDR3 bases are TGTGCCATCAGCGACCCCGTGGGCCGGGAGACC.

This clone was detected ten times or more. Read sequence stops 3 residues before the CDR3 end, and the germline J gene provides the missing end. Other DNA sequences from this sample encode an identical CDR3 as well. The J gene is TRBJ2-2, the V gene TRBV7-2; 7 bases fit TRBD1. V was pared by 1 base and J by 5 bases, with 1 base of the junction left unmatched. CDR1 SGHTA and CDR2 FQGNSA come from the germline V gene. CDR3 length: 14 amino acids. CDR3 DNA, as far as it was read: TGTGCCAGCAGCTTAGTCAGGGGGACCGGGGAG. Translating it yields CASSLVRGTGE. The whole CDR3 region reads CASSLVRGTGELFF.

Many counts were recorded for this clone. The DNA ends 3 residues before the CDR3 does, and the rest of the CDR3 is filled in from the germline J gene. J is TRBJ2-6 and V is TRBV20-1; D uncertain. Trimming removed 3 bases from V and 1 base from J, with 4 bases in between. Germline CDR1 DFQATT, CDR2 SNEGSKA (reference sequence). The length of the CDR3 is 13 residues. The part of the CDR3 DNA that was read is TGCAGTGCTAGTATATCTGGGGCCAACGTC. It specifies CSASISGANV. The whole CDR3 sequence is CSASISGANVLTF.

This clone was counted at least ten times. The sequence runs out 3 residues before the end of the CDR3; the remainder is reconstructed from the germline J gene. This chain joins TRBV7-2 and TRBJ1-5; possible D gene TRBD1, 6 bases. Germline V gene sequence: CDR1 SGHTA, CDR2 FQGNSA. Trimming took off 5 bases at V and 5 bases at J, with 16 bases between the two ends. This CDR3 is 15 amino acids long. The sequenced part of the CDR3 DNA is TGTGCCAGCAGCATAAAACAGGGTGGATATCAGCCC. Translation: CASSIKQGGYQP. From start to end, the CDR3 is CASSIKQGGYQPQHF.

There are many counts of this clone. Read sequence stops 3 residues before the CDR3 end, and the germline J gene provides the missing end. This chain joins TRBV6-1 and TRBJ2-7; 9 bases are shared with TRBD1. Looked up from germline, CDR1 is MNHNS and CDR2 is SASEGT. The V segment lost 2 bases and the J segment 2 bases; nucleotides outside the gene matches: 10. This CDR3 region has 17 residues. The sequenced part of the CDR3 DNA is TGTGCCAGCAGTGAAACCATGATGGGACAGGGTCCCTACGAG. This codes for CASSETMMGQGPYE. The full-length CDR3 reads as CASSETMMGQGPYEQYF.

This clone was detected many times. The sequenced fragment ends 3 residues before the CDR3 boundary, so the rest is inferred from the germline J gene. This chain connects TRBV6-2 or TRBV6-3 to TRBJ1-4; tentatively, D is TRBD1 (5 bases). The ends were cut back, 7 bases at V and 8 bases at J, with 11 bases in the middle. Germline V lookup: CDR1 MNHEY, CDR2 SVGEGT. The CDR3 has 12 residues. The CDR3 reads CASTQGYEKLFF. The part of the CDR3 DNA that was read is TGTGCCAGCACGCAGGGCTACGAAAAA.

This clone was detected ten times or more. Its ends do not fully match the called genes, so a read error is possible. The read ends 3 residues shy of where the CDR3 ends; the end is completed using the germline J gene. This sequence joins TRBV7-7 and TRBJ2-3, with TRBD2 matching over 11 bases. Looked up from germline, CDR1 is SSHAT and CDR2 is FNYEAQ (reference sequence). The CDR3 extends over 14 amino acids. The sequenced CDR3 bases are TGTGCTAGCAGTCCCGGGACTAGCGGAGATACG. This gives the protein CASSPGTSGDT. The CDR3 as a whole reads CASSPGTSGDTQYF. The full variable domain, with the rest looked up from reference TRBV7-7 and TRBJ2-3, is GAGVSQSPRYKVTKRGQDVTLRCDPISSHATLYWYQQALGQGPEFLTYFNYEAQPDKSGLPSDRFSAERPEGSISTLTIQRTEQRDSAMYRCASSPGTSGDTQYFGPGTRLTVL.

This clone was recorded at least ten times. The read ends 3 residues shy of where the CDR3 ends; the end is completed using the germline J gene. V usage is TRBV20-1 and J usage is TRBJ1-4, with a tentative D call TRBD1 (5 bases). V lost 0 bases and J lost 1, with 15 bases in between. Looked up from germline, CDR1 is DFQATT and CDR2 is SNEGSKA (reference sequence). CDR3 size: 17 residues. The part of the CDR3 DNA that was read is TGCAGTGCTAGAGATTGGGCACGGGGGGGAACTAATGAAAAA. Its translation is CSARDWARGGTNEK. Given in full, the CDR3 is CSARDWARGGTNEKLFF.

This clone ranks as medium-sized. CDR3 DNA, as far as it was read: TGTGCCACCGCCAGCGGGGGGTACAATGAG. Translation: CATASGGYNE. The whole CDR3 is CATASGGYNEQFF. The chain carries TRBV15 and TRBJ2-1, with 9 bases matching TRBD2. Sequencing ends 3 residues short of the CDR3 end; the germline J gene provides the rest. Germline CDR1 reads LNHNV; CDR2 reads YYDKDF (reference sequence). The length of the CDR3 is 13 residues. Trimming took 8 bases from V and 4 from J; bases not matched to a gene: 3.

This clone was counted at least ten times. Read data end 3 residues before the CDR3 end; the end is taken from the germline J gene. The V gene is TRBV5-1, the J gene TRBJ2-5, with D tentatively TRBD2 (7 bases). V lost 4 bases and J 1 base, leaving 14 bases between the germline ends. CDR1 and CDR2 from the germline V gene are SGHRS and YFSETQ. CDR3 size: 15 residues. CDR3 sequence reads: CASSPEAGAQETQYF. Partial CDR3 DNA: TGCGCCAGCAGCCCGGAGGCGGGGGCCCAAGAGACC.

This clone has at least ten counts. The CDR3 here is CASSMGAHHGYTF. The part of the CDR3 DNA that was read is TGTGCCAGTAGTATGGGGGCACACCATGGC. The chain is built from TRBV19 and TRBJ1-2; possible D gene TRBD1, 6 bases. The CDR3 extends 3 residues past the end of the read, so its final part is completed from the germline J gene. The germline V gene has CDR1 LNHDA and CDR2 SQIVND (reference sequence). This CDR3 comprises 13 residues. Deletions cut 3 bases from V and 6 bases from J, with 11 bases between.

In its sample, this clone was seen many times. The sequenced fragment ends 3 residues before the CDR3 boundary, so the rest is inferred from the germline J gene. This chain joins TRBV19 and TRBJ2-1, with 9 nucleotides matching TRBD2. J gave up 3 bases and V 6 bases, and 6 bases lay outside the gene matches. CDR1 and CDR2 (germline): LNHDA, SQIVND (reference sequence). This CDR3 has 15 amino acids. Incomplete CDR3 DNA: TGTGCCAGTAGCGCCGCGGGGGGGATCTACAATGAG. It specifies CASSAAGGIYNE. The CDR3 as a whole reads CASSAAGGIYNEQFF. Together with reference TRBV19 and TRBJ2-1, the CDR3 gives the full variable domain: DGGITQSPKYLFRKEGQNVTLSCEQNLNHDAMYWYRQDPGQGLRLIYYSQIVNDFQKGDIAEGYSVSREKKESFPLTVTSAQKNPTAFYLCASSAAGGIYNEQFFGPGTRLTVL.

This clone showed up many times. The read falls 3 residues short of the CDR3 end, and the missing part is taken from the germline J gene. The chain uses TRBV7-2 and TRBJ1-1; D unclear. Germline V CDR1 and CDR2: SGHTA, FQGNSA. V was trimmed by 8 bases and J by 7 bases, leaving 14 bases between them. The CDR3 loop spans 12 amino acids. The sequenced CDR3 bases are TGTGCCAGCTCGTCTTTCGCACTTGAA. Its protein product is CASSSFALE. The whole CDR3 region reads CASSSFALEAFF.

The table lists this clone with many counts. The observed sequence ends 3 residues before the CDR3 terminus, with the missing tail filled in from the germline J gene. The chain uses TRBV7-3 and TRBJ2-7; possible D gene TRBD1, 6 bases. Germline lookup yields CDR1 SGHTA and CDR2 FQGTGA. The ends were cut back, 5 bases at V and 3 bases at J, with 17 bases in the middle. This CDR3 comprises 15 residues. CDR3 bases read: TGTGCCAGCAGCGGCCGGGACAAACTTAACTACGAG. Translation: CASSGRDKLNYE. The whole CDR3 is CASSGRDKLNYEQYF.